This T cell receptor (beta chain) was sequenced during a study of molecular identifiers for immune sequencing clone quantification. Study-level findings and limits: Effector cells kept over 98% of their molecules in clones above 20 RNA copies, while naive cells kept under 1% there.

This clonotype was found many times. Its antigen is as yet unknown. Making the bulk TCR libraries relied on previously described methods and listed TCR primers. Using its own MiXCR run on the PCR reads, TCRdb lists one record per CDR3 protein. The data hold roughly 93,000 distinct CDR3 sequences, with around a quarter observed a single time. Sorting recovered naive CD8 T cells on a CD8+CD4-CCR7+CD45RA+ profile. Material for sequencing was naive CD8+ T cells from blood, with Jurkat cell RNA spiked in. Subset in this sample: FACS-sorted CD8+CD4-CCR7+CD45RA+ naive T cells. This TCR came from a human donor in good health. Some libraries in this study had Jurkat cell RNA spiked in.

The chain's CDR3 is CASSYTSGGVDEQYF. The DNA for the CDR3 is TGTGCCAGCAGTTACACTAGCGGGGGGGTCGACGAGCAGTACTTC. This chain connects TRBV6-2 or TRBV6-3 to TRBJ2-7, with 13 nucleotides matching TRBD2. This CDR3 contains 15 residues. Germline V CDR1 and CDR2: MNHEY, SVGEGT. The trim removed 2 bases at V and 5 bases at J, leaving 3 bases unmatched.